The 19 T cell receptor beta chains given below trace back to one sample, sequenced in a study of blood T cell repertoires in COVID-19. Produced via immunoSEQ multiplex PCR; TCRdb's table is partial and in-frame only. The table includes 85,000 to 130,000 clones, approximately 80% detected once. The specimen sequenced was peripheral blood. These receptors were collected from a man in his fifties or sixties with acute or convalescent COVID-19.

In its sample, this clone was seen a few times. CDR3 in amino acids: CASSPAQGGADTQYF. For the CDR3, the DNA is TGTGCCAGCAGCCCGGCGCAGGGAGGCGCAGATACGCAGTATTTT. The gene calls are TRBV3-1 (or the pseudogene TRBV3-2) and TRBJ2-3; D is possibly TRBD2 (6 bases). Germline V lookup: CDR1 LGHDT, CDR2 YNNKEL (reference sequence). The CDR3 is 15 residues long. V was shortened by 4 bases and J by 4 bases, with 15 bases between the two germline ends.

The chain carries TRBV10-3 and TRBJ1-5; maybe TRBD1 (6 bases). Germline lookup yields CDR1 ENHRY and CDR2 SYGVKD. V was trimmed by 4 bases and J by 7 bases, leaving 14 bases between them. CDR3 length equals 14 residues. The CDR3 coding sequence is TGTGCCATCAGTGCGTCAGGGGAGGAACAGCCCCAGCATTTT. It is translated as CAISASGEEQPQHF.

The chain recombines TRBV28 with TRBJ1-5; D remains ambiguous. The CDR3 extends over 16 amino acids. Per the germline V gene, CDR1 is MDHEN and CDR2 is SYDVKM. The V end lost 2 bases, the J end lost 0 bases, and 11 bases lay between the germline ends. CDR3 sequence: CASSLRSQSSNQPQHF. The CDR3 region has the DNA TGTGCCAGCAGTTTACGCTCCCAGTCTAGCAATCAGCCCCAGCATTTT.

This clone has only a few counts. V and J are TRBV20-1 and TRBJ2-3, with 13 positions matching TRBD2. This CDR3 is built from 15 residues. V dropped 3 bases and J dropped 3; count of bases not matched to a gene: 3. CDR1 and CDR2 from the germline V gene are DFQATT and SNEGSKA (reference sequence). As DNA, the CDR3 is TGCAGTGCTAGTACTAGCGGGAGGGGAACAGATACGCAGTATTTT. Translating gives CSASTSGRGTDTQYF.

This chain connects TRBV5-1 to TRBJ2-7; the D gene is possibly TRBD2 (7 bases). The CDR3 extends over 14 amino acids. Between the trimmed V and J ends, which lost 4 bases and 5 bases, there was a span of 16 bases. Germline V lookup: CDR1 SGHRS, CDR2 YFSETQ. CDR3 amino acids: CASSRRGAWDEQYF. CDR3 DNA sequence: TGCGCCAGCAGCCGTCGGGGGGCTTGGGACGAGCAGTACTTC.

The chain carries TRBV15 and TRBJ2-2; weak D call: TRBD2 (6 bases). The CDR3 sequence is 17 residues long. Germline assignment: CDR1 LNHNV and CDR2 YYDKDF (reference sequence). V was clipped by 0 bases and J by 4 bases, with 15 bases between them. CDR3 sequence (DNA): TGTGCCACCAGCAGAGATTCTACGGGAGCGCGCACCGGGGAGCTGTTTTTT. Its translation is CATSRDSTGARTGELFF. The full variable domain, completed using reference TRBV15 and TRBJ2-2, is DAMVIQNPRYQVTQFGKPVTLSCSQTLNHNVMYWYQQKSSQAPKLLFHYYDKDFNNEADTPDNFQSRRPNTSFCFLDIRSPGLGDTAMYLCATSRDSTGARTGELFFGEGSRLTVL.

The chain couples TRBV5-5 to TRBJ2-1; the D gene is possibly TRBD1 (5 bases). Germline lookup yields CDR1 SGHKS and CDR2 YYEKEE (reference sequence). V dropped 0 bases and J dropped 4 bases, with 17 bases sitting between them. This CDR3 has 17 residues. CDR3 amino acids: CASSLAVGRGMYNEQFF. Here the CDR3 DNA reads TGTGCCAGCAGCTTGGCAGTGGGGCGAGGAATGTACAATGAGCAGTTCTTC.

This clone was recorded once. This chain joins TRBV10-3 and TRBJ1-5, with D possibly matching TRBD1 (6 bases). The V end was cut by 2 bases, the J end by 5 bases, with 19 bases between. Germline V gene lookup returns CDR1 ENHRY and CDR2 SYGVKD. The CDR3 consists of 17 residues. CDR3 bases: TGTGCCATCAGTGAGCACACAGGGTCCGTCGAACATCAGCCCCAGCATTTT. Translation gives CAISEHTGSVEHQPQHF.

The chain employs TRBV24-1 and TRBJ2-5; 11 nucleotides line up with TRBD2. CDR3 length equals 16 residues. The germline gives CDR1 KGHDR, CDR2 SFDVKD. Unmatched junction bases numbered 5, after V lost 3 bases and J lost 3 bases. This CDR3 reads CATSDIGTSGKETQYF. The DNA for the CDR3 is TGTGCCACCAGTGATATCGGGACTAGCGGTAAAGAGACCCAGTACTTC.

The chain recombines TRBV6-1 with TRBJ2-6; the D is unclear. Germline V lookup: CDR1 MNHNS, CDR2 SASEGT. The CDR3 runs 15 residues. V was pared by 1 base and J by 2 bases, with 6 bases between. CDR3: CASSEVRAGANVLTF. In DNA, the CDR3 is TGTGCCAGCAGTGAAGTCCGGGCTGGGGCCAACGTCCTGACTTTC.

The gene calls are TRBV6-2 or TRBV6-3 and TRBJ1-2, with TRBD1 matching over 9 bases. Germline V gene data show CDR1 as MNHEY and CDR2 as SVGEGT. The CDR3 extends over 15 amino acids. V gave up 5 bases and J gave up 4 bases; unmatched junction bases: 8. DNA for the CDR3: TGTGCCAGCAGTCCCGGGACAGGGTTCGGCTATGGCTACACCTTC. Translating gives CASSPGTGFGYGYTF.

The rearrangement uses TRBV3-1 (or the pseudogene TRBV3-2) and TRBJ2-1, with a tentative D call TRBD1 (6 bases). Per the germline V gene, CDR1 is LGHDT and CDR2 is YNNKEL (reference sequence). The CDR3 has 15 amino acids. V lost 0 bases and J lost 9, with 15 bases in between. Written as DNA, the CDR3 is TGTGCCAGCAGCCAAGATGGCAGGGGATTTCGTGAGCAGTTCTTC. Amino acids: CASSQDGRGFREQFF.

The rearrangement uses TRBV5-4 and TRBJ2-5; D not resolved. The CDR3 is 14 amino acids. The V gene's germline CDR1 is SGHNT and CDR2 YYREEE (reference sequence). With 0 bases removed from V and 2 bases from J, the gap between germline ends came to 8 bases. CDR3 sequence: CASSLGQRQETQYF. DNA for the CDR3: TGTGCCAGCAGCTTGGGGCAGCGACAAGAGACCCAGTACTTC. The entire variable domain, with the rest obtained from reference TRBV5-4 and TRBJ2-5, is as follows: ETGVTQSPTHLIKTRGQQVTLRCSSQSGHNTVSWYQQALGQGPQFIFQYYREEENGRGNFPPRFSGLQFPNYSSELNVNALELDDSALYLCASSLGQRQETQYFGPGTRLLVL.

This chain connects TRBV27 to TRBJ1-2; 12 bases are a match to TRBD1. With V trimmed by 4 bases and J by 11 bases, 20 bases remained unmatched. CDR1 is MNHEY and CDR2 is SMNVEV in the germline V gene (reference sequence). The CDR3 covers 18 residues. This chain's CDR3 is CASSSWGGTGGASPSYTF. CDR3 in DNA: TGTGCCAGCAGTTCCTGGGGGGGGACAGGGGGCGCTAGCCCCTCATACACCTTC.

The V and J genes are TRBV10-1 and TRBJ2-1; 12 bases line up with TRBD2. V lost 4 bases and J lost 0; bases outside the gene matches: 1. The CDR3 has 16 residues. CDR1 is WNHNN, CDR2 SYGVQD, per germline (reference sequence). The CDR3 region has the DNA TGCGCCAGCAGTGGGACTAGCGGGAACTCCTACAATGAGCAGTTCTTC. It is translated as CASSGTSGNSYNEQFF.

The chain combines TRBV5-5 with TRBJ1-1; the D is unclear. Deletions cut 2 bases from V and 3 bases from J, with 11 bases between. From germline, CDR1 is SGHKS and CDR2 YYEKEE (reference sequence). CDR3 length equals 14 residues. CDR3 nucleotides: TGTGCCAGCAGCTTACGACCCCGGGACACTGAAGCTTTCTTT. Translated, it gives CASSLRPRDTEAFF.

The chain is built from TRBV4-1 and TRBJ1-1, with 7 bases that match TRBD1. V lost 1 base to trimming and J lost 5 bases; unmatched junction nucleotides: 4. The CDR3 sequence is 14 residues long. Per the germline V gene, CDR1 is MGHRA and CDR2 is YSYEKL. CDR3 amino acids: CASSQAAGGTEAFF. The CDR3 nucleotides read TGCGCCAGCAGCCAAGCGGCAGGGGGGACTGAAGCTTTCTTT.

The rearrangement joins TRBV24-1 to TRBJ1-5, with D hard to call. Germline V gene sequence: CDR1 KGHDR, CDR2 SFDVKD. CDR3 length: 12 amino acids. Trimming shortened V by 3 bases and J by 4 bases, and 3 bases separated the two germline ends. CDR3 residues: CATSDVNQPQHF. The CDR3 DNA sequence: TGTGCCACCAGTGATGTAAATCAGCCCCAGCATTTT.

The rearrangement joins TRBV27 to TRBJ1-5; maybe TRBD1 (5 bases). The V end was cut by 1 base, the J end by 4 bases, with 11 bases between. This CDR3 spans 15 amino acids. Per germline, CDR1 MNHEY and CDR2 SMNVEV (reference sequence). In nucleotides, the CDR3 is TGTGCCAGCAGTTTATTATCGGCAGGGAATCAGCCCCAGCATTTT. Translation gives CASSLLSAGNQPQHF.